The rows below give T cell receptor beta chains drawn from one sample of a study of OX40 agonist ivuxolimab in advanced cancers. This table comes from immunoSEQ multiplex PCR, and its TCRdb copy is limited to in-frame clones, with some not included. The sample includes approximately 100,000 clones, about 90% of them seen just once. Here the sequenced sample was CD4+ or CD8+ T cells sorted from blood, taken in a trial of the OX40 agonist ivuxolimab. All receptors derive from an adult with an advanced solid tumor such as melanoma, head and neck, liver or kidney cancer. The CDR3 runs from the conserved cysteine through the conserved F or W. A D gene is named only where the DNA matches it firmly. Part of the rows lack a size; the others show once, few, many or a class for expanded clones.

J gene: TRBJ2-1; CDR3 length: 16; D gene: TRBD1; V gene: TRBV28; clone size: -; CDR3 DNA: TGTGCCAGCAGCCCAACCGCAAACAGGGGAACGGGTGAGCAGTTCTTC; CDR3 protein: CASSPTANRGTGEQFF
J gene: TRBJ2-3; CDR3 length: 15; D gene: TRBD1; V gene: TRBV15; clone size: once; CDR3 DNA: TGTGCCACCAGCAGAGGAGACAGGGCCACAGATACGCAGTATTTT; CDR3 protein: CATSRGDRATDTQYF
J gene: TRBJ1-5; CDR3 length: 16; D gene: -; V gene: TRBV4-3; clone size: -; CDR3 DNA: TGCGCCAGCAGCCAAGATCTCGCCCCCCGGGGGCAGCCCCAGCATTTT; CDR3 protein: CASSQDLAPRGQPQHF
J gene: TRBJ1-1; CDR3 length: 15; D gene: -; V gene: TRBV5-1; clone size: -; CDR3 DNA: TGCGCCAGCAGCTTGGTAGGGGTTGCTAACACTGAAGCTTTCTTT; CDR3 protein: CASSLVGVANTEAFF
J gene: TRBJ2-1; CDR3 length: 17; D gene: -; V gene: TRBV7-2; clone size: -; CDR3 DNA: TGTGCCAGCAGCTTAAACCCCCGACAAATCTCCTACAATGAGCAGTTCTTC; CDR3 protein: CASSLNPRQISYNEQFF
J gene: TRBJ2-7; CDR3 length: 14; D gene: -; V gene: TRBV6-5; clone size: -; CDR3 DNA: TGTGCCAGCAGTTATACCCCCGTAGCCTACGAGCAGTACTTC; CDR3 protein: CASSYTPVAYEQYF
J gene: TRBJ1-2; CDR3 length: 12; D gene: -; V gene: TRBV10-1; clone size: -; CDR3 DNA: TGCGCCAGCGGTGACACCGATTATGGCTACACCTTC; CDR3 protein: CASGDTDYGYTF
J gene: TRBJ2-7; CDR3 length: 14; D gene: TRBD1; V gene: TRBV28; clone size: -; CDR3 DNA: TGTGCCAGCAGTTCTGGACAGGGGGCCTACGAGCAGTACTTC; CDR3 protein: CASSSGQGAYEQYF
J gene: TRBJ2-3; CDR3 length: 14; D gene: -; V gene: TRBV7-3; clone size: -; CDR3 DNA: TGTGCCAGCAGCCAACGGGGCCTCTCGGATACGCAGTATTTT; CDR3 protein: CASSQRGLSDTQYF
J gene: TRBJ2-7; CDR3 length: 15; D gene: TRBD1; V gene: TRBV5-8; clone size: -; CDR3 DNA: TGTGCCAGCAACTTAAGGACAGGGGGGTCCTACGAGCAGTACTTC; CDR3 protein: CASNLRTGGSYEQYF
J gene: TRBJ1-2; CDR3 length: 13; D gene: -; V gene: TRBV5-3; clone size: -; CDR3 DNA: TGTGCCAGAAGCTTAGAATTGGCGTATGGCTACACCTTC; CDR3 protein: CARSLELAYGYTF
J gene: TRBJ2-3; CDR3 length: 17; D gene: TRBD2; V gene: TRBV10-3; clone size: -; CDR3 DNA: TGTGCCACGAATCCGGGACTAGCGGGGGGACGTGCAGATACGCAGTATTTT; CDR3 protein: CATNPGLAGGRADTQYF
J gene: TRBJ2-5; CDR3 length: 14; D gene: TRBD2; V gene: TRBV6-1; clone size: -; CDR3 DNA: TGTGCCAGCAGTTTCAGCGGGGGTGCCGAGACCCAGTACTTC; CDR3 protein: CASSFSGGAETQYF
J gene: TRBJ2-1; CDR3 length: 15; D gene: -; V gene: TRBV7-6; clone size: -; CDR3 DNA: TGTGCCAGCAGCCCCCTGGGGGGCTCCTACAATGAGCAGTTCTTC; CDR3 protein: CASSPLGGSYNEQFF
J gene: TRBJ1-6; CDR3 length: 15; D gene: TRBD1; V gene: TRBV6-6; clone size: -; CDR3 DNA: TGTGCCAGCAGTTACTCGACAGGGGAGTATTCACCCCTCCACTTT; CDR3 protein: CASSYSTGEYSPLHF
J gene: TRBJ1-2; CDR3 length: 14; D gene: TRBD1; V gene: TRBV19; clone size: -; CDR3 DNA: TGTGCCAGTATAGAGACGGGACAGGGAAATGGCTACACCTTC; CDR3 protein: CASIETGQGNGYTF
J gene: TRBJ2-3; CDR3 length: 14; D gene: -; V gene: TRBV5-4; clone size: -; CDR3 DNA: TGTGCCAGCAGCTTGGGGAGATCGAGCAATGCGCAGTATTTT; CDR3 protein: CASSLGRSSNAQYF
J gene: TRBJ2-7; CDR3 length: 14; D gene: -; V gene: TRBV28; clone size: -; CDR3 DNA: TGTGCCAGCAGTCCCCCCGGGTTAACCTACGAGCAGTACTTC; CDR3 protein: CASSPPGLTYEQYF
J gene: TRBJ2-5; CDR3 length: 15; D gene: TRBD2; V gene: TRBV5-4; clone size: -; CDR3 DNA: TGTGCCAGCAGCCCGGAGGCGGGGGGACGGGAGACCCAGTACTTC; CDR3 protein: CASSPEAGGRETQYF
J gene: TRBJ2-7; CDR3 length: 12; D gene: -; V gene: TRBV28; clone size: -; CDR3 DNA: TGTGCCAGCAGTTCTTGGACGGAGGGGCAGTACTTC; CDR3 protein: CASSSWTEGQYF
J gene: TRBJ1-4; CDR3 length: 13; D gene: TRBD1; V gene: TRBV7-9; clone size: -; CDR3 DNA: TGTGCCAGCAGCAGGACAGGGGGGGAAAAACTGTTTTTT; CDR3 protein: CASSRTGGEKLFF
J gene: TRBJ2-7; CDR3 length: 15; D gene: TRBD1; V gene: TRBV6-6; clone size: -; CDR3 DNA: TGTGCCAGCAGAGCCCGGACAGGGGGCTTCCACGAGCAGTACTTC; CDR3 protein: CASRARTGGFHEQYF
J gene: TRBJ1-5; CDR3 length: 13; D gene: -; V gene: TRBV29-1; clone size: -; CDR3 DNA: TGCAGCGTTCGGGAGGCTGGCGGGGGGCCCCAGCATTTT; CDR3 protein: CSVREAGGGPQHF
J gene: TRBJ2-1; CDR3 length: 11; D gene: TRBD1; V gene: TRBV6-1; clone size: -; CDR3 DNA: TGTGCCAGCAGTCCTCGGGGACAGACGTTCTTC; CDR3 protein: CASSPRGQTFF
J gene: TRBJ1-1; CDR3 length: 13; D gene: -; V gene: TRBV7-9; clone size: -; CDR3 DNA: TGTGCCAGCAGCCTCCAGGGTTATACTGAAGCTTTCTTT; CDR3 protein: CASSLQGYTEAFF
J gene: TRBJ1-2; CDR3 length: 13; D gene: TRBD1; V gene: TRBV6-1; clone size: -; CDR3 DNA: TGTGCCAGCAATCCGGGACAGGGGGGCGGCTACACCTTC; CDR3 protein: CASNPGQGGGYTF
J gene: TRBJ2-3; CDR3 length: 16; D gene: TRBD2; V gene: TRBV6-5; clone size: once; CDR3 DNA: TGTGCCAGCAGTTCATCGGCGGGGGGGAGTACAGATACGCAGTATTTT; CDR3 protein: CASSSSAGGSTDTQYF
J gene: TRBJ2-7; CDR3 length: 11; D gene: -; V gene: TRBV25-1; clone size: -; CDR3 DNA: TGTGCCAGCAGTGGGGTCGACGAGCAGTACTTC; CDR3 protein: CASSGVDEQYF